A single sample gave rise to the 20 T cell receptor beta chains below, sequenced in a study of cytomegalovirus exposure and HLA in healthy donors. Vbeta (60) and Jbeta (13) primers were used in the PCR. Data came from immunoSEQ multiplex PCR; TCRdb stores just in-frame clones and leaves some out. The profile shows 75,000 to 95,000 clones, around 85% of them singletons. The sequencing input was PBMCs. These receptors all come from a man aged 18-30 years in good health and CMV-seronegative.

The CDR3 DNA reads TGTGCCAGCAGCCTTTCGGCAGGGGGCCATCATTTT. Translated: CASSLSAGGHHF. V is TRBV6-6 and J is TRBJ1-5; TRBD1 aligns across 8 bases. V gave up 6 bases and J gave up 16 bases; unmatched junction bases: 11. Germline V CDR1 and CDR2: MNHNY, SVGAGI (reference sequence). The CDR3 loop spans 12 amino acids.

The chain is built from TRBV5-6 and TRBJ1-5; D is possibly TRBD1 (5 bases). The V gene's germline CDR1 is SGHDT and CDR2 YYEEEE. Trimming took 4 bases from V and 6 from J, leaving 14 bases between them. CDR3 length equals 14 residues. Written as DNA, the CDR3 is TGTGCCAGCAGCCTTTCGAGTAGGGGTCAGCCCCAGCATTTT. Protein: CASSLSSRGQPQHF.

The rearrangement links TRBV6-5 to TRBJ1-2; 9 nucleotides agree with TRBD1. Germline V CDR1 and CDR2: MNHEY, SVGAGI. The CDR3 spans 13 residues. J gave up 8 bases and V 10 bases, and 11 bases lay outside the gene matches. CDR3 coding DNA: TGTGCCACACGAAAACAGGGGGCGTCCGGCTACACCTTC. Encoded protein: CATRKQGASGYTF.

The chain recombines TRBV6-6 with TRBJ2-7, with TRBD2 as a possible D gene (6 bases). The CDR3 totals 13 residues. The V gene's germline CDR1 is MNHNY and CDR2 SVGAGI (reference sequence). V dropped 6 bases and J dropped 4 bases, with 13 bases sitting between them. This chain's CDR3 is CASRRDGNYEQYF. In nucleotides, the CDR3 is TGTGCCAGCAGGCGGGACGGAAATTACGAGCAGTACTTC.

Only one count was recorded for this clone. This sequence joins TRBV5-1 and TRBJ1-2; 10 bases line up with TRBD1. The CDR3 consists of 15 residues. Trimming took 3 bases from V and 3 from J; bases not matched to a gene: 5. CDR1 is SGHRS and CDR2 is YFSETQ in the germline V gene. The CDR3 here is CASSSTGGDDYGYTF. CDR3 DNA: TGCGCCAGCAGCTCGACAGGGGGCGATGACTATGGCTACACCTTC.

DNA of the CDR3: TGTGCCAGCAGCCAAGAGCCCTTTAGGCAGGGGCATGAAGCTTTCTTT. Translation gives CASSQEPFRQGHEAFF. The rearrangement links TRBV5-8 to TRBJ1-1; the D gene is possibly TRBD1 (6 bases). The V end was cut by 4 bases, the J end by 7 bases, with 23 bases between. The CDR3 sequence is 16 residues long. Per germline, CDR1 SGHTS and CDR2 YDEGEE.

The CDR3 here is CASSPGTGANVLTF. The DNA for the CDR3 is TGTGCCAGCAGCCCAGGGACTGGGGCCAACGTCCTGACTTTC. This chain uses TRBV6-5 with TRBJ2-6, with D maybe TRBD1 (5 bases). CDR1 and CDR2 (germline): MNHEY, SVGAGI. This CDR3 region has 14 residues. V was cut by 6 bases and J by 2 bases, with 8 bases left in between.

The chain uses TRBV28 and TRBJ2-7, with TRBD2 as a possible D gene (7 bases). The V gene's germline CDR1 is MDHEN and CDR2 SYDVKM. Trimming removed 8 bases from V and 4 bases from J, with 15 bases in between. The CDR3 sequence is 13 residues long. CDR3: CASGTGRAYEQYF. The CDR3 DNA reads as TGTGCCAGCGGTACAGGGAGGGCGTACGAGCAGTACTTC.

The chain is built from TRBV9 and TRBJ2-4; 12 nucleotides line up with TRBD1. In germline, CDR1 is SGDLS, CDR2 YYNGEE. The CDR3 extends over 14 amino acids. V lost 2 bases, J lost 6 bases, and 0 bases stayed unmatched. The DNA of the CDR3 is TGTGCCAGCAGCGTGGGACAGGGGGCAAACATTCAGTACTTC. This sequence encodes CASSVGQGANIQYF.

The chain combines TRBV7-9 with TRBJ1-4; possible D gene TRBD1, 5 bases. V lost 5 bases and J 7 bases, leaving 23 bases between the germline ends. Germline CDR1 is SEHNR and CDR2 is FQNEAQ (reference sequence). The CDR3 loop spans 17 amino acids. The CDR3 loop is CASSRTGRGKRGEKLFF. The CDR3 DNA reads as TGTGCCAGCAGCCGAACCGGGCGGGGGAAGAGGGGTGAAAAACTGTTTTTT.

This chain links TRBV6-5 with TRBJ2-5; D remains ambiguous. The DNA end is more similar to TRBJ2-7, so the J call may be wrong. Germline values: CDR1 MNHEY, CDR2 SVGAGI. The CDR3 runs to 12 residues. In nucleotides, the CDR3 is TGTGCCAGCACCGCCGATCCCCACGAGCAGTACTTC. It codes for CASTADPHEQYF.

The chain carries TRBV9 and TRBJ2-7; 10 positions agree with TRBD1. J lost 1 base, V lost 4 bases, and 5 bases had no gene match. This CDR3 is 15 amino acids long. Germline lookup yields CDR1 SGDLS and CDR2 YYNGEE. CDR3 sequence reads: CASSRQGATSYEQYF. The CDR3 coding sequence is TGTGCCAGCAGCCGACAGGGGGCCACTTCCTACGAGCAGTACTTC.

The chain has TRBV4-1 and TRBJ2-1; 7 bases are a match to TRBD1. Germline-derived CDR1 and CDR2 are MGHRA and YSYEKL. The trim removed 3 bases at V and 8 bases at J, leaving 7 bases unmatched. The CDR3 spans 14 residues. The CDR3 region is CASSHLDRVHEQFF. CDR3 DNA sequence: TGCGCCAGCAGCCACCTAGACAGGGTCCATGAGCAGTTCTTC.

This rearrangement joins TRBV27 to TRBJ2-1; D is unclear. CDR1 is MNHEY and CDR2 is SMNVEV in the germline V gene (reference sequence). The V gene lost 3 bases and the J gene lost 0 bases, with 18 bases spanning the gap. The CDR3 consists of 18 residues. The CDR3: CASSFALVWRSSYNEQFF. The CDR3 DNA follows: TGTGCCAGCAGTTTTGCCCTGGTTTGGCGGAGCTCCTACAATGAGCAGTTCTTC.

The chain joins TRBV6-1 to TRBJ1-2; maybe TRBD1 (5 bases). CDR1 is MNHNS, CDR2 SASEGT, per germline. The CDR3 has 13 amino acids. Trimming left V 1 base short and J 3 bases short, with 6 bases between. The CDR3 region is CASSEGQHYGYTF. The CDR3 DNA sequence: TGTGCCAGCAGTGAAGGACAGCACTATGGCTACACCTTC.

This clone has only one observation. J is TRBJ2-3 and V is TRBV7-9, with 7 bases that match TRBD2. The ends lost 0 bases at V and 2 bases at J; junction bases unmatched: 2. The CDR3 length is 15 residues. The germline CDR1 and CDR2 sequences are SEHNR and FQNEAQ (reference sequence). The CDR3 nucleotides read TGTGCCAGCAGCTTAGCGGGGGGGACCACAGATACGCAGTATTTT. Translation: CASSLAGGTTDTQYF.

This chain links TRBV7-6 with TRBJ2-1; possible D gene TRBD1, 8 bases. This CDR3 region has 15 residues. Germline V gene data show CDR1 as SGHVS and CDR2 as FNYEAQ. V lost 4 bases to trimming and J lost 7 bases, with 17 bases between them. CDR3 nucleotides: TGTGCCAGCAGCTCCACAGGGGGGGGTTGGAATGAGCAGTTCTTC. This sequence encodes CASSSTGGGWNEQFF.

The V call is TRBV11-2, the J call TRBJ1-6; 7 positions agree with TRBD1. In germline, CDR1 is SGHAT, CDR2 FQNNGV. With V trimmed by 4 bases and J by 18 bases, 12 bases remained unmatched. The CDR3 spans 13 residues. The CDR3 protein is CASSSRPGGARHF. CDR3 in DNA: TGTGCCAGCAGCTCCCGACCAGGGGGAGCTCGCCACTTT. Looking up the rest from reference TRBV11-2 and TRBJ1-6 gives the full variable domain: EAGVAQSPRYKIIEKRQSVAFWCNPISGHATLYWYQQILGQGPKLLIQFQNNGVVDDSQLPKDRFSAERLKGVDSTLKIQPAKLEDSAVYLCASSSRPGGARHFGNGTRLTVT.

The chain carries TRBV7-9 and TRBJ1-6; possible D gene TRBD1, 5 bases. The ends were cut back, 0 bases at V and 0 bases at J, with 12 bases in the middle. The CDR3 covers 18 residues. Looked up from germline, CDR1 is SEHNR and CDR2 is FQNEAQ (reference sequence). The chain's CDR3 is CASSLASRGSSYNSPLHF. CDR3 sequence (DNA): TGTGCCAGCAGCTTAGCCTCTCGGGGGAGCTCCTATAATTCACCCCTCCACTTT.

This sequence joins TRBV4-2 and TRBJ2-7, with unresolved D. Deletions cut 3 bases from V and 2 bases from J, with 17 bases between. The CDR3 spans 16 residues. Germline V gives CDR1 LGHNA, CDR2 YNFKEQ. CDR3 bases: TGTGCCAGCAGCCAGAAAGGCCGGTGGGCCCCCTACGAGCAGTACTTC. This gives the protein CASSQKGRWAPYEQYF.